The 32 T cell receptor beta chains below all came from one sample that was sequenced in a study of T cell repertoires in cytomegalovirus infection (dated by TCRdb to the late 2010s). Sequencing took place on an Illumina HiSeq 1500. Clones were called with MiXCR by TCRdb after fastp trimmed the public reads at Q25, and only in-frame beta chains were retained. Merged by CDR3 protein, the rows form single entries marked with the most common genes and DNA. The sample contains around 740,000 distinct CDR3 sequences, 35% to 40% of them found a single time. Of the sample, more than 2.5% falls within the top ten clones. The sequenced sample consisted of PBMCs. These receptors originate from a human donor in good health (CMV status not recorded). Some clones in this sample may be carry-over from other donors' samples.

This chain connects TRBV27 to TRBJ2-1, with D tentatively TRBD1 (5 bases). Germline CDR1 reads MNHEY; CDR2 reads SMNVEV (reference sequence). The CDR3 length is 18 residues. The ends were cut back, 7 bases at V and 4 bases at J, with 26 bases in the middle. CDR3 in amino acids: CASKQLKGIFADYNEQFF. CDR3 DNA: TGTGCCAGCAAACAGCTGAAGGGGATCTTCGCCGATTACAATGAGCAGTTCTTC.

The chain uses TRBV28 and TRBJ2-7; weak D call: TRBD1 (5 bases). Deletions cut 5 bases from V and 9 bases from J, with 17 bases between. The CDR3 is made up of 13 amino acids. The germline V gene has CDR1 MDHEN and CDR2 SYDVKM. The CDR3 here is CASSNQGLKGQYF. CDR3 coding DNA: TGTGCCAGCAGTAACCAGGGCCTAAAGGGGCAGTACTTC.

J is TRBJ2-1 and V is TRBV28, with TRBD2 matching 12 bases. The V and J ends lost 6 bases and 9 bases, in that order; junction bases with no gene match: 6. The CDR3 loop spans 14 amino acids. CDR1 is MDHEN and CDR2 is SYDVKM in the germline V gene. The CDR3 sequence is CASSRLAGEREQFF. DNA of the CDR3: TGTGCCAGCAGCCGACTAGCGGGGGAACGTGAGCAGTTCTTC.

V and J are TRBV7-2 and TRBJ1-1; no reliable D call. V was shortened by 2 bases and J by 5 bases, with 6 bases between the two germline ends. Germline assignment: CDR1 SGHTA and CDR2 FQGNSA. The CDR3 consists of 12 residues. Written as DNA, the CDR3 is TGTGCCAGCAGCTTATTTAAGACTGAAGCTTTCTTT. This sequence encodes CASSLFKTEAFF.

V gene TRBV11-2 combines with J gene TRBJ1-2; no reliable D call. This CDR3 comprises 14 residues. CDR1 is SGHAT and CDR2 is FQNNGV in the germline V gene. The V gene lost 5 bases and the J gene lost 8 bases, with 18 bases spanning the gap. The CDR3 coding sequence is TGTGCCAGCAGCCTCCGCCTCCAGGACGCCGGCTACACCTTC. Its protein product is CASSLRLQDAGYTF.

In its sample, this clonotype was seen a few times. The chain couples TRBV7-2 to TRBJ1-1; D gene unclear. Germline CDR1 and CDR2: SGHTA and FQGNSA. Deletions cut 3 bases from V and 1 base from J, with 9 bases between. CDR3 size: 14 residues. The CDR3 DNA follows: TGTGCCAGCAGCTTCCCCGGGTGGAACACTGAAGCTTTCTTT. The encoded protein is CASSFPGWNTEAFF.

The chain is built from TRBV28 and TRBJ2-3, with TRBD2 matching over 12 bases. V trimming: 4 bases; J trimming: 3 bases; junction bases outside the gene matches: 11. The CDR3 length is 18 residues. The germline gives CDR1 MDHEN, CDR2 SYDVKM. CDR3 coding DNA: TGTGCCAGCAGTTCCCCCGGACTAGCGGGGAAGTTAACAGATACGCAGTATTTT. Its translation: CASSSPGLAGKLTDTQYF.

This clonotype was detected ten times or more. The J gene is TRBJ1-4, the V gene TRBV7-2, with 7 bases aligning to TRBD1. CDR3 size: 15 residues. Trimming removed 4 bases from V and 3 bases from J; junction bases left unmatched: 5. Germline V gene sequence: CDR1 SGHTA, CDR2 FQGNSA. CDR3 residues: CASSSPTGSNEKLFF. CDR3 DNA sequence: TGTGCCAGCAGCTCCCCGACAGGGTCTAATGAAAAACTGTTTTTT. Combining the CDR3 with reference TRBV7-2 and TRBJ1-4 gives the whole variable domain GAGVSQSPSNKVTEKGKDVELRCDPISGHTALYWYRQSLGQGLEFLIYFQGNSAPDKSGLPSDRFSAERTGGSVSTLTIQRTQQEDSAVYLCASSSPTGSNEKLFFGSGTQLSVL.

This clonotype was seen more than once but under ten times. This chain joins TRBV24-1 and TRBJ2-1; tentatively, D is TRBD2 (5 bases). Germline-derived CDR1 and CDR2 are KGHDR and SFDVKD. CDR3 length: 15 amino acids. Between the trimmed V and J ends, which lost 4 bases and 12 bases, there was a span of 21 bases. The CDR3 DNA follows: TGTGCCACCAGTGAACCAGCGGAGGCCGGTGGTGTGCAGTTCTTC. Translating gives CATSEPAEAGGVQFF.

The genes are TRBV6-1 and TRBJ2-1, with TRBD2 matching 11 bases. This CDR3 has 16 amino acids. Germline CDR1 and CDR2: MNHNS and SASEGT. The V gene end was trimmed by 8 bases and the J gene end by 5 bases; junction bases not matched to a gene: 11. CDR3 sequence reads: CASGSPMGLADNEQFF. CDR3 DNA sequence: TGTGCCAGCGGATCACCCATGGGACTAGCGGACAATGAGCAGTTCTTC.

V gene TRBV12-3 or TRBV12-4 combines with J gene TRBJ1-2; the D is unclear. The CDR3 has 13 amino acids. V lost 7 bases and J 7 bases, leaving 16 bases between the germline ends. Written as DNA, the CDR3 is TGTGCCAGCACCCCGGCGCCGGTCTCTGGCTACACCTTC. Translation: CASTPAPVSGYTF.

The rearrangement links TRBV5-4 to TRBJ2-7, with D perhaps being TRBD1 or TRBD2 (5 bases each). V gave up 3 bases and J gave up 0 bases, with 16 bases separating them. This CDR3 has 16 residues. CDR1 SGHNT and CDR2 YYREEE come from the germline V gene (reference sequence). Written as DNA, the CDR3 is TGTGCCAGCAGCTGGACTCGAGGGGCCAGCTCCTACGAGCAGTACTTC. It specifies CASSWTRGASSYEQYF.

This sequence joins TRBV20-1 and TRBJ1-2, with TRBD1 identical over 7 bases. Looked up from germline, CDR1 is DFQATT and CDR2 is SNEGSKA (reference sequence). With 3 bases clipped from V and 4 bases from J, the junction kept 17 bases outside the gene matches. The CDR3 totals 17 residues. Here the CDR3 DNA reads TGCAGTGCTAGCCCCCGGTGGGGGACAGCGAACCGCTATGGCTACACCTTC. Translating gives CSASPRWGTANRYGYTF.

This clonotype was seen a handful of times. The DNA for the CDR3 is TGTGCCAGCAGCGAGCCGGGAGCGGACCCCCAAGAGACCCAGTACTTC. Amino acid sequence: CASSEPGADPQETQYF. This chain joins TRBV28 and TRBJ2-5, with a weak D call TRBD2 (6 bases). V was trimmed by 6 bases and J by 1 base, leaving 18 bases between them. This CDR3 spans 16 amino acids. Germline CDR1 is MDHEN and CDR2 is SYDVKM.

This chain uses TRBV10-3 with TRBJ1-4; D is unclear. The germline CDR1 and CDR2 sequences are ENHRY and SYGVKD. V dropped 4 bases and J dropped 8 bases, with 8 bases sitting between them. CDR3 length: 12 residues. CDR3 in DNA: TGTGCCATCAGTGGGGGAAACGAAAAACTGTTTTTT. This translates into CAISGGNEKLFF.

This clonotype has more than one count but fewer than ten. The CDR3 DNA follows: TGTGCCAGCTTCATACCGACGGCGTGGGGGGACAGCCACACCGGGGAGCTGTTTTTT. This gives the protein CASFIPTAWGDSHTGELFF. This chain joins TRBV2 and TRBJ2-2; D may be TRBD1 (7 bases). This CDR3 has 19 amino acids. Germline V CDR1 and CDR2: SNHLY, FYNNEI. Trimming pared 8 bases from V and 3 bases from J, leaving 28 bases between.

This clonotype was seen at least ten times. This chain links TRBV6-6 with TRBJ1-2; 7 bases are a match to TRBD1. The CDR3 has 15 amino acids. After removal of 2 bases from V and 5 bases from J, the junction contained 8 bases not matched to a gene. The germline V gene has CDR1 MNHNY and CDR2 SVGAGI (reference sequence). The DNA for the CDR3 is TGTGCCAGCAGTTACACCGGGACAGCAGGTTATGGCTACACCTTC. The encoded protein is CASSYTGTAGYGYTF.

This clonotype turned up a few times. This rearrangement joins TRBV7-6 to TRBJ1-1; D ambiguous. Germline V gene sequence: CDR1 SGHVS, CDR2 FNYEAQ. V lost 1 base to trimming and J lost 3 bases, with 12 bases between them. The CDR3 extends over 15 amino acids. This CDR3 is CASSLGVHTDTEAFF. The CDR3 coding sequence is TGTGCCAGCAGCTTAGGGGTACATACAGACACTGAAGCTTTCTTT.

The chain uses TRBV28 and TRBJ1-3, with D uncertain. V lost 2 bases, J lost 3 bases, and 11 bases lay in between. The germline V gene has CDR1 MDHEN and CDR2 SYDVKM. The CDR3 covers 15 residues. The CDR3 sequence: CASSLGDLGGNTIYF. DNA of the CDR3: TGTGCCAGCAGTTTAGGAGATCTGGGTGGAAACACCATATATTTT.

The rearrangement links TRBV20-1 to TRBJ1-5; 10 nucleotides align to TRBD1. From germline, CDR1 is DFQATT and CDR2 SNEGSKA (reference sequence). Germline trimming cut 0 bases from V and 10 bases from J; bases unmatched to any gene: 9. The length of the CDR3 is 15 residues. The CDR3 loop is CSARDLGQGIDPQHF. The CDR3 nucleotides read TGCAGTGCTAGAGATCTGGGACAGGGGATAGACCCCCAGCATTTT.

The rearrangement joins TRBV18 to TRBJ1-1, with 7 bases identical to TRBD1. Per germline, CDR1 KGHSH and CDR2 LQKENI. The CDR3 sequence is 15 residues long. Unmatched junction bases numbered 13, after V lost 6 bases and J lost 6 bases. CDR3 DNA: TGTGCCAGCTCCATGCAGACAGGGAAGGGCGCTGAAGCTTTCTTT. Translated, it gives CASSMQTGKGAEAFF.

This clonotype was counted a few times. The rearrangement links TRBV5-1 to TRBJ2-7; D may be TRBD2 (5 bases). Germline assignment: CDR1 SGHRS and CDR2 YFSETQ. There are 13 residues in the CDR3. The V end was cut by 0 bases, the J end by 6 bases, with 10 bases between. CDR3 in DNA: TGCGCCAGCAGCTTGGGAAAAGGAGGCGAGCAGTACTTC. Residues: CASSLGKGGEQYF. Combining the CDR3 with reference TRBV5-1 and TRBJ2-7 gives the whole variable domain KAGVTQTPRYLIKTRGQQVTLSCSPISGHRSVSWYQQTPGQGLQFLFEYFSETQRNKGNFPGRFSGRQFSNSRSEMNVSTLELGDSALYLCASSLGKGGEQYFGPGTRLTVT.

The rearrangement links TRBV9 to TRBJ2-2, with D perhaps matching TRBD1 (6 bases). Germline assignment: CDR1 SGDLS and CDR2 YYNGEE. CDR3 length: 14 residues. V shed 3 bases and J shed 5 bases, with 11 bases lying between them. CDR3 sequence (DNA): TGTGCCAGCAGCGAAGGGGGTTTTACCGGGGAGCTGTTTTTT. Encoded protein: CASSEGGFTGELFF. The entire variable domain, with the rest obtained from reference TRBV9 and TRBJ2-2, is as follows: DSGVTQTPKHLITATGQRVTLRCSPRSGDLSVYWYQQSLDQGLQFLIQYYNGEERAKGNILERFSAQQFPDLHSELNLSSLELGDSALYFCASSEGGFTGELFFGEGSRLTVL.

The V gene is TRBV24-1, the J gene TRBJ2-1; 9 bases are shared with TRBD1. This CDR3 is built from 16 residues. Germline V gene lookup returns CDR1 KGHDR and CDR2 SFDVKD. Trimming took 3 bases from V and 5 from J; bases not matched to a gene: 7. The chain's CDR3 is CATSDVGTGWDNEQFF. CDR3 nucleotide sequence: TGTGCCACCAGTGATGTAGGGACAGGGTGGGACAATGAGCAGTTCTTC.

The chain links TRBV5-4 to TRBJ2-4, with TRBD2 matching over 8 bases. Trimming cost V 1 base and J 8 bases; bases outside gene matches: 14. The CDR3 is made up of 17 amino acids. Germline V CDR1 and CDR2: SGHNT, YYREEE (reference sequence). This CDR3 is CASSLWASGLGSDIQYF. The CDR3 coding sequence is TGTGCCAGCAGCTTGTGGGCTAGCGGGCTTGGGAGTGACATTCAGTACTTC.

This chain links TRBV28 with TRBJ2-7, with 13 bases fitting TRBD2. Trimming took 5 bases from V and 10 from J; bases not matched to a gene: 5. This CDR3 spans 13 amino acids. The germline CDR1 and CDR2 sequences are MDHEN and SYDVKM. The CDR3 DNA reads TGTGCCAGCAGTACCCCGGGACTAGCGGGACAGTACTTC. Residues: CASSTPGLAGQYF.

The table lists this clonotype with a count of one. The rearrangement links TRBV20-1 to TRBJ1-6; 11 bases are a match to TRBD1. This CDR3 has 16 amino acids. V lost 6 bases and J lost 2; bases outside the gene matches: 6. Germline V gene data show CDR1 as DFQATT and CDR2 as SNEGSKA (reference sequence). The DNA for the CDR3 is TGCAGTGCAAGGACAGGGGGCAGCACCTATAATTCACCCCTCCACTTT. This gives the protein CSARTGGSTYNSPLHF.

The J gene is TRBJ2-5, the V gene TRBV28, with D possibly being TRBD2 (5 bases). CDR1 is MDHEN and CDR2 is SYDVKM in the germline V gene. Trimming took off 6 bases at V and 3 bases at J, with 23 bases between the two ends. The CDR3 spans 17 residues. DNA of the CDR3: TGTGCCAGCAGCTTAAGTTCGGACTCTATTCGTAAAGAGACCCAGTACTTC. Translated, it gives CASSLSSDSIRKETQYF.

The chain couples TRBV7-2 to TRBJ2-5, with a possible D match to TRBD1 (6 bases). The germline V gene encodes CDR1 SGHTA and CDR2 FQGNSA. This CDR3 is 15 amino acids long. The V gene lost 5 bases and the J gene lost 0 bases, with 13 bases spanning the gap. The CDR3 nucleotides read TGTGCCAGCAGCCCGGGACACAACTACCAAGAGACCCAGTACTTC. This sequence encodes CASSPGHNYQETQYF.

The chain recombines TRBV7-6 with TRBJ1-1; no reliable D call. CDR3 length: 14 residues. Between the trimmed V and J ends, which lost 2 bases and 0 bases, there was a span of 7 bases. The germline V gene has CDR1 SGHVS and CDR2 FNYEAQ. CDR3 coding DNA: TGTGCCAGCAGCTTATATCCAGTGAACACTGAAGCTTTCTTT. It specifies CASSLYPVNTEAFF.

This clonotype was observed a handful of times. Here the CDR3 reads CASSARREYNEQFF. The CDR3 DNA reads as TGTGCCAGCAGCGCGAGGCGGGAGTACAATGAGCAGTTCTTC. This sequence joins TRBV5-3 and TRBJ2-1; TRBD2 agrees at 7 bases. TRBV5-3 is identified as an open reading frame with a role that is uncertain. The CDR3 covers 14 residues. Losses at the gene ends were 8 bases for V and 4 bases for J; bases not matched to a gene: 9.

The chain employs TRBV28 and TRBJ2-3; D possibly matches TRBD1 or TRBD2 (6 bases each). V was cut by 10 bases and J by 2 bases, with 22 bases left in between. Per the germline V gene, CDR1 is MDHEN and CDR2 is SYDVKM. The CDR3 has 16 amino acids. The CDR3 here is CANNDGFGGTTDTQYF. The CDR3 nucleotides read TGTGCCAACAACGATGGGTTCGGGGGCACCACAGATACGCAGTATTTT. The full variable domain, completed using reference TRBV28 and TRBJ2-3, is DVKVTQSSRYLVKRTGEKVFLECVQDMDHENMFWYRQDPGLGLRLIYFSYDVKMKEKGDIPEGYSVSREKKERFSLILESASTNQTSMYLCANNDGFGGTTDTQYFGPGTRLTVL.